This T cell receptor beta chain comes out of a study of T cell changes during pregnancy in multiple sclerosis. The germline V gene encodes CDR1 SGHRS and CDR2 YFSETQ. Trimming took 4 bases from V and 2 from J; bases not matched to a gene: 5. The CDR3 runs 14 residues. Sequenced by immunoSEQ multiplex PCR; TCRdb stores in-frame clones only, minus some. The repertoire has approximately 99,000 clones, 90% of them found once; the top ten carry roughly 0.79%. This clonotype was sampled from a female donor in good health, enrolled as a control in a pregnancy study. The sample here was peripheral blood, taken in the second trimester of pregnancy. This sequence joins TRBV5-1 and TRBJ1-2, with 7 bases matching TRBD1. CDR3 nucleotides: TGCGCCAGCAGCGGCCAGGGGGGAAACTATGGCTACACCTTC. Encoded protein: CASSGQGGNYGYTF.